This T cell receptor beta chain comes out of a study of T cells after posttransplantation cyclophosphamide. Overall study results and limits: TRB clonality was highly associated with recipient CMV seropositivity and reactivation. Later post-transplant blood repertoires were often dominated by donor CD8+ memory clones. Skin or GI-infiltrating T cells shared few TRB sequences with blood.

Trimming removed 7 bases at V and 4 bases at J, with 16 bases between. The CDR3 contains 14 residues. The germline V gene encodes CDR1 SNHLY and CDR2 FYNNEI. Of note for this clone: What it binds is unknown.

The table came from immunoSEQ multiplex PCR; TCRdb's copy has only in-frame clones and leaves some out. The table has some 66,000 clones, 93% seen once; the top ten hold approximately 2.7%. The chain couples TRBV2 to TRBJ1-1, with D possibly TRBD1 on 5 matching bases. Sequenced material: PBMCs. The source of this sequence is a woman aged 25 to 39 in good health and a related stem cell transplant donor. For the CDR3, the DNA is TGTGCCAGCAAAAGGCGCCAGGGAGGCACTGAAGCTTTCTTT. Amino acid sequence: CASKRRQGGTEAFF.